What follows describes a single T cell receptor beta chain. No antigen is known for it. These data are taken from a study of OX40 agonist ivuxolimab in advanced cancers. The wider study: Every 2 weeks, ivuxolimab was infused into the patients intravenously at between 0.01 and 10 mg/kg.

The study's findings and limits: Expanded clones were, on average, more numerous among CD8+ T cells than CD4+. Not determined was the antigen specificity of the expanded peripheral T cells.

The CDR3 is made up of 14 amino acids. Germline assignment: CDR1 SNHLY and CDR2 FYNNEI. V was cut by 9 bases and J by 0 bases, with 12 bases left in between. This table comes from immunoSEQ multiplex PCR, and its TCRdb copy is limited to in-frame clones, with some not included. The top ten hold 0.4% to 0.55% of the sample, which has 65,000 to 90,000 clones, around 90% seen once. This specimen was CD4+ or CD8+ T cells sorted from blood, taken in a trial of the OX40 agonist ivuxolimab. The clonotype originates from an adult with an advanced solid tumor such as melanoma, head and neck, liver or kidney cancer. The chain employs TRBV2 and TRBJ1-3; unclear D gene. The CDR3 spells CARAPDPSGNTIYF. DNA of the CDR3: TGTGCCAGGGCGCCGGATCCCTCTGGAAACACCATATATTTT. Full variable domain (missing parts from reference TRBV2 and TRBJ1-3): EPEVTQTPSHQVTQMGQEVILRCVPISNHLYFYWYRQILGQKVEFLVSFYNNEISEKSEIFDDQFSVERPDGSNFTLKIRSTKLEDSAMYFCARAPDPSGNTIYFGEGSWLTVV.